The clone carrying this T cell receptor beta chain was seen a single time. Its antigen is unknown. Distinct nucleotide sequences in the sample also encode this CDR3. This sample was included in a study of cytomegalovirus exposure and HLA in healthy donors. At the level of the study: Some 80 million unique TCRs from HLA-typed donors were held in an early data release. General observations from the study: A later analysis found TCR association rates differed by HLA locus, highest for DRB1 and lowest for HLA-C. In a later analysis, an Asian-associated ancestry cluster reportedly showed fewer N-insertions than the roughly 710-donor mean.

The primer mix had 60 Vbeta and 13 Jbeta primers. The assay was immunoSEQ multiplex PCR, and TCRdb's table has in-frame clones only and misses some. The sample includes about 190,000 clones, around 75% of them seen just once. The sample taken for sequencing was PBMCs. The sequence came from a woman under 40 in good health and CMV-seropositive.

Here the CDR3 reads CASSISGYTYEQYF. In DNA form, the CDR3 reads TGTGCCAGTAGTATTTCCGGGTATACCTACGAGCAGTACTTC. The J gene is TRBJ2-7, the V gene TRBV19; D gene uncertain. Germline CDR1 is LNHDA and CDR2 is SQIVND (reference sequence). V lost 3 bases and J lost 2, with 11 bases in between. This CDR3 contains 14 residues.